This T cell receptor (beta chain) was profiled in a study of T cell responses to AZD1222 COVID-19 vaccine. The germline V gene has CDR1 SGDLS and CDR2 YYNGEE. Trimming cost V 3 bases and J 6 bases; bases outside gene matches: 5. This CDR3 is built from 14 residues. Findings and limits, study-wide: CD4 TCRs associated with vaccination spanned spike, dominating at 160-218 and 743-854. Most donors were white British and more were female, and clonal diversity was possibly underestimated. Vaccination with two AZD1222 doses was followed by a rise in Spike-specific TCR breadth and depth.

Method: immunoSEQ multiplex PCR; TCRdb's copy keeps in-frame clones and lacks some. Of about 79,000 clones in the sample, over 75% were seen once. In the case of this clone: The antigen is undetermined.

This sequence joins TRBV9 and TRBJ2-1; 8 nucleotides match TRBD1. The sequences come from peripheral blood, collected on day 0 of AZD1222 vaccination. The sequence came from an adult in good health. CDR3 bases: TGTGCCAGCAGCGCCCAGGGGGCCCTCAATGAGCAGTTCTTC. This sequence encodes CASSAQGALNEQFF.